This T cell receptor beta chain was observed in a study of T cell responses to AZD1222 COVID-19 vaccine. Overall study findings and caveats: Following two doses of AZD1222, Spike-specific TCR breadth and depth rose. It was only after the peak T cell response that any repertoires were sampled. Most donors were white British, females outnumbered males, and clonal diversity was possibly underestimated.

Concerning this clone itself: Its antigen remains unknown.

The data were produced by immunoSEQ multiplex PCR, yet TCRdb's version contains in-frame clones alone and is incomplete. The sample has about 120,000 clones; approximately 92% are singletons. The germline CDR1 and CDR2 sequences are MNHNY and SVGAGI (reference sequence). V lost 4 bases, J lost 0 bases, and 3 bases lay in between. This CDR3 comprises 13 residues. The rearrangement uses TRBV6-6 and TRBJ2-2; the D is unclear. The material was peripheral blood, obtained 28 days after the second dose of the MenACWY control vaccine. The TCR comes from an adult who received the MenACWY meningococcal vaccine as a control. The CDR3 DNA sequence: TGTGCCAGCAGTTTTGCGAACACCGGGGAGCTGTTTTTT. Protein sequence: CASSFANTGELFF.